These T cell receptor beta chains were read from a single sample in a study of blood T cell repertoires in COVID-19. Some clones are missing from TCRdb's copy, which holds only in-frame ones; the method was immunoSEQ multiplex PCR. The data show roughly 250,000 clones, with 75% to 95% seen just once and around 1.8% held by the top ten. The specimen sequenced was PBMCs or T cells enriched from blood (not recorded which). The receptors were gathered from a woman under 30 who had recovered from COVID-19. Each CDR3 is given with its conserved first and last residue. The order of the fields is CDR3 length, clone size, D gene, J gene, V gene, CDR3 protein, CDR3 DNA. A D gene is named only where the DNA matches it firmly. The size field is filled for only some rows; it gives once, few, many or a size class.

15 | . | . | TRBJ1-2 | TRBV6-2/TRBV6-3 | CASSYPMGASYGYTF | TGTGCCAGCAGTTACCCCATGGGGGCCAGCTATGGCTACACCTTC
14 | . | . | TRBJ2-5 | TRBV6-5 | CASSIGAYQETQYF | TGTGCCAGCAGTATTGGGGCGTACCAAGAGACCCAGTACTTC
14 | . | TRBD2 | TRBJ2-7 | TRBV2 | CASSVVAGVNEQYF | TGTGCCAGCAGTGTGGTAGCGGGAGTTAACGAGCAGTACTTC
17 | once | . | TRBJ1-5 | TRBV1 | CTSSQDFLEYSNQPQHF | TGCACCAGCAGCCAAGATTTTCTAGAATATAGCAATCAGCCCCAGCATTTT
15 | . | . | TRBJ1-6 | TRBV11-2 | CASSLLAGVDSPLHF | TGTGCCAGCAGCTTACTGGCCGGGGTCGATTCACCCCTCCACTTT
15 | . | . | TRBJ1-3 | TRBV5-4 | CASSSGERAGNTIYF | TGTGCCAGCAGCTCGGGAGAGCGTGCTGGAAACACCATATATTTT
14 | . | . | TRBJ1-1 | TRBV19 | CASSIGGKATEAFF | TGTGCCAGTAGTATCGGAGGAAAGGCCACTGAAGCTTTCTTT
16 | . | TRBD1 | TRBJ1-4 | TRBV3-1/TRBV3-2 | CASSRFLGTGNEKLFF | TGTGCCAGCAGCCGTTTTCTAGGGACAGGGAATGAAAAACTGTTTTTT
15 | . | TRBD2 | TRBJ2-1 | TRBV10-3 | CAISAGLAGVHEQFF | TGTGCCATCAGTGCCGGACTAGCGGGGGTTCATGAGCAGTTCTTC
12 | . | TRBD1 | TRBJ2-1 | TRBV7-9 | CASSSGTGGGFF | TGTGCCAGCAGCTCCGGGACAGGGGGCGGGTTCTTC
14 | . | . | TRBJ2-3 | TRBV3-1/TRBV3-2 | CASSQRGSTDTQYF | TGTGCCAGCAGCCAGCGGGGAAGCACAGATACGCAGTATTTT